This T cell receptor (beta chain) was captured in a study of identical twins. All donors were healthy, and all were Caucasian. This CDR3 comprises 12 residues. The germline V and J ends were trimmed by 5 bases and 7 bases, with 14 bases remaining between them. Per germline, CDR1 SQVTM and CDR2 ANQGSEA. A few counts support this clonotype. Each CDR3 protein is one row after TCRdb ran MiXCR on the 5' RACE reads. The data contain hundreds of thousands of distinct CDR3 sequences, over 5% of them singletons. This TCR was sampled from a young man in good health. Sequenced material: naive T cells sorted from blood. The chain links TRBV29-1 to TRBJ1-2; D is unclear. Written as DNA, the CDR3 is TGCAGCGTTTCTAGGTCCGGAGGTGGCTACACCTTC. Translating gives CSVSRSGGGYTF. Variable domain in full (rest from reference TRBV29-1 and TRBJ1-2): SAVISQKPSRDICQRGTSLTIQCQVDSQVTMMFWYRQQPGQSLTLIATANQGSEATYESGFVIDKFPISRPNLTFSTLTVSNMSPEDSSIYLCSVSRSGGGYTFGSGTRLTVV.